In its sample, the clone carrying this T cell receptor beta chain was seen a few times. The antigen is undetermined. The sample belongs to a study of T cell repertoires in cytomegalovirus infection. The overall study: Both recently identified HLA-C-restricted and well-studied HLA-B-restricted CMV epitopes were used in the study. The public TCR beta signatures pointed to both CMV infection and matching HLA type.

Study conclusions and caveats: Within the response measured ex vivo, HLA-C-restricted CMV-specific TCR beta clonotypes were dominant.

One entry per CDR3 protein results from TCRdb running MiXCR on the reads. The sample lists fewer than 1,000,000 distinct CDR3 sequences, 30% to 40% occurring once. Sequences were derived from cultured CD8+ T cells from PBMCs, sampled from culture after CMV antigen stimulation. The source of this sequence is a human donor in good health (CMV status not recorded). Some clones in this sample may be carry-over from other donors' samples.

CDR3 bases: TGTGCCAGCAGCGACCGGGACAGGGGCCACTTCTATGGCTACACCTTC. Its translation is CASSDRDRGHFYGYTF. The rearrangement links TRBV7-9 to TRBJ1-2, with 10 bases lining up with TRBD1. CDR3 length: 16 amino acids. J lost 4 bases, V lost 5 bases, and 10 bases had no gene match. The germline CDR1 and CDR2 sequences are SEHNR and FQNEAQ (reference sequence).